The source of this T cell receptor (beta chain) is a study of blood T cell repertoires in COVID-19 (dated by TCRdb to 2019 to 2021). With regard to the full study: Samples from collaborators originated in the United States, Italy and Spain and spanned both the acute and convalescent phases of COVID-19. The material from the prospective study consisted of cDNA or gDNA derived from T cells, B-cell-depleted T cells, or PBMCs. Deeply sampled blood TCRbeta repertoires from subjects exposed to, actively infected with, or recovered from COVID-19 were included in the dataset. A freely available public database, intended as a resource for researchers studying the immune response to SARS-CoV-2, is where the repertoires were released. The samples were drawn from two sources: the first 160 participants of the ongoing ImmuneRACE study, and some 1,300 subjects contributed by 6 global collaborators. The sample metadata nearly always contained a de-identified subject ID, COVID-19 status, age in years and sex. HLA class I and class II types, where available, came from metadata supplied by the sample provider rather than from assay-based typing. The paper's findings and limits, for the study overall: Clinical and demographic metadata were provided uncurated, with the amount varying by source and participant.

TCRbeta CDR3 regions were amplified from genomic DNA by means of the immunoSEQ Assay, a bias-controlled multiplex PCR. From the authors' description of their analysis: Nucleated cell counts per sample were estimated from amplification of reference gene primers within the assay. To quantify the absolute abundance of each unique TCRbeta CDR3 rearrangement, sequence reads were collapsed and filtered. For each sample, productive Simpson clonality was calculated as the square root of Simpson's diversity index across productive rearrangements. Not all clones reach the TCRdb copy of this immuneACCESS table, which keeps in-frame sequences only. Checked studies attribute under half of the gap to unresolved V genes and leave the rest unexplained. Clonal size and the V and J genes are those of that table, whereas D and trimming came from the DNA. The sample yields roughly 170,000 clones; 88% were counted once. The ten most abundant clones make up roughly 24% of the sample.

Each collaborating institution followed its own protocols to collect whole blood in K2EDTA tubes. Collaborator samples were shipped for TCRbeta analysis as frozen whole blood, isolated PBMCs, or DNA extracted from either sample type. A remark on this clone: Its binding antigen is unknown. Base qualities are not provided; no much larger clone lies one nucleotide away.

The receptor was isolated from a man in his sixties with acute or convalescent COVID-19. Source material: peripheral blood.

The DNA is TGTGCCAGCAGTGAATACCAGGGTCCCTACGAGCAGTACTTC. This codes for CASSEYQGPYEQYF. The chain was built from TRBV6-1 and TRBJ2-7; the D gene is perhaps TRBD1, on 5 matching bases. Trimming removed 2 bases from V and 2 bases from J, leaving 10 bases between the germline ends. The germline V gene sets CDR1 to MNHNS and CDR2 to SASEGT. The CDR3 holds 14 amino acids from the cysteine to the phenylalanine. This entry keeps only the CDR3 DNA: 42 bases, framed from base 1.